The entry below describes one T cell receptor (beta chain). Its target is unknown. Donors were ostensibly healthy at sampling, although undocumented immune exposures were probable. PCR employed 60 Vbeta and 13 Jbeta primers. Measured with immunoSEQ multiplex PCR; TCRdb has only the in-frame clones, and not every one. The data show roughly 87,000 clones, roughly 77% seen once. This sample was included in a study of cytomegalovirus exposure and HLA in healthy donors. Whole-study findings and limits: Earlier analysis found most TCR beta V segments productive about 87% or about 30% of the time. Many donors shared some public TCRs, even though most TCR sequences were rare.

The TCR sequence derives from a woman between 40 and 55 years old in good health and CMV-seropositive. The sample comprised PBMCs.

CDR3 bases: TGTGCCAGCAGCTTAGATGGGGGCGGACCTGAAGCTTTCTTT. Protein sequence: CASSLDGGGPEAFF. V gene TRBV11-2 combines with J gene TRBJ1-1, with a tentative D call TRBD1 (6 bases). V was pared by 0 bases and J by 6 bases, with 11 bases between. The CDR3 has 14 residues. Germline CDR1 and CDR2: SGHAT and FQNNGV.